These 27 T cell receptor beta chains were all obtained from the same sample, sequenced in a study of OX40 agonist ivuxolimab in advanced cancers. Repertoires were generated with immunoSEQ multiplex PCR, while TCRdb's copy carries only in-frame clones and drops some. Of roughly 40,000 clones listed, around 93% were seen once; the top ten hold roughly 15%. The source material was CD4+ or CD8+ T cells sorted from blood, sampled in a trial of the OX40 agonist ivuxolimab. All receptors derive from an adult with an advanced solid tumor such as melanoma, head and neck, liver or kidney cancer.

The CDR3 region is CASSLSGDSYEQYF. The CDR3 bases are TGTGCCAGCAGCTTATCCGGGGACTCCTACGAGCAGTACTTC. The genes are TRBV11-3 and TRBJ2-7, with D possibly TRBD2 on 5 matching bases. The CDR3 is made up of 14 amino acids. V lost 2 bases to trimming and J lost 0 bases, with 8 bases between them. Germline V gene lookup returns CDR1 SGHNT and CDR2 YENEEA.

A single count supports this clone. V and J are TRBV6-5 and TRBJ2-5; D gene uncertain. This CDR3 spans 12 amino acids. The V end lost 4 bases, the J end lost 2 bases, and 5 bases lay between the germline ends. Germline values: CDR1 MNHEY, CDR2 SVGAGI. The CDR3 is CASSSGQETQYF. The CDR3 DNA is TGTGCCAGCAGTTCCGGGCAAGAGACCCAGTACTTC.

The chain joins TRBV6-1 to TRBJ2-7; D not certain. CDR1 MNHNS and CDR2 SASEGT come from the germline V gene. CDR3 length equals 14 residues. V was clipped by 2 bases and J by 5 bases, with 13 bases between them. CDR3 nucleotides: TGTGCCAGCAGTGAAATACGTGATTTTGACGAGCAGTACTTC. Translated: CASSEIRDFDEQYF.

This sequence joins TRBV19 and TRBJ2-1, with 14 bases fitting TRBD2. Germline V gene data show CDR1 as LNHDA and CDR2 as SQIVND (reference sequence). The CDR3 runs to 19 residues. The V gene end was trimmed by 4 bases and the J gene end by 0 bases; junction bases not matched to a gene: 8. For the CDR3, the DNA is TGTGCCAGTAGTACAAGAGGACTAGCGGGAGGCCGCTCCTACAATGAGCAGTTCTTC. Protein: CASSTRGLAGGRSYNEQFF.

The chain joins TRBV7-9 to TRBJ1-1; D not resolved. The length of the CDR3 is 14 residues. CDR1 SEHNR and CDR2 FQNEAQ come from the germline V gene (reference sequence). V gave up 3 bases and J gave up 5 bases, with 13 bases separating them. The CDR3 is CASSFPDTYTEAFF. CDR3 coding DNA: TGTGCCAGCAGCTTCCCCGACACGTATACTGAAGCTTTCTTT.

This chain uses TRBV20-1 with TRBJ2-5; no firm D call. V was clipped by 4 bases and J by 7 bases, with 10 bases between them. The germline CDR1 and CDR2 sequences are DFQATT and SNEGSKA (reference sequence). This CDR3 region has 11 residues. The CDR3 loop reads CSATRGSTQYF. CDR3 DNA sequence: TGCAGTGCTACACGCGGATCGACCCAGTACTTC.

The V gene is TRBV18, the J gene TRBJ2-5; 9 nucleotides align to TRBD1. V dropped 6 bases and J dropped 5; count of bases not matched to a gene: 13. In germline, CDR1 is KGHSH, CDR2 LQKENI. The CDR3 contains 16 residues. This chain's CDR3 is CASSPPRTGGLETQYF. The DNA of the CDR3 is TGTGCCAGCTCCCCGCCCCGCACAGGGGGCCTGGAGACCCAGTACTTC.

The rearrangement uses TRBV28 and TRBJ2-2; TRBD2 aligns across 13 bases. The V and J ends lost 8 bases and 6 bases, in that order; junction bases with no gene match: 6. Germline assignment: CDR1 MDHEN and CDR2 SYDVKM. This CDR3 has 15 residues. This CDR3 is CASARTSGSPGELFF. The DNA for the CDR3 is TGTGCCAGCGCCCGGACTAGCGGGAGTCCCGGGGAGCTGTTTTTT.

The chain is built from TRBV9 and TRBJ2-2; D is undetermined. Germline CDR1 reads SGDLS; CDR2 reads YYNGEE. The germline V and J ends were trimmed by 3 bases and 2 bases, with 5 bases remaining between them. This CDR3 has 13 amino acids. CDR3: CASSGDNTGELFF. The CDR3 nucleotides read TGTGCCAGCAGCGGCGACAACACCGGGGAGCTGTTTTTT. The variable domain in full, completed from reference TRBV9 and TRBJ2-2, reads DSGVTQTPKHLITATGQRVTLRCSPRSGDLSVYWYQQSLDQGLQFLIQYYNGEERAKGNILERFSAQQFPDLHSELNLSSLELGDSALYFCASSGDNTGELFFGEGSRLTVL.

J is TRBJ2-7 and V is TRBV30; D gene unclear. Germline V lookup: CDR1 GTSNPN, CDR2 SVGIG (reference sequence). This CDR3 spans 11 amino acids. Trimming stripped 5 bases from V and 5 bases from J, with 10 bases between. The CDR3 reads CAWGTTDEQYF. The CDR3 DNA follows: TGTGCCTGGGGTACCACGGACGAGCAGTACTTC.

The chain employs TRBV7-2 and TRBJ2-2; D is uncertain. This CDR3 region has 13 residues. Per the germline V gene, CDR1 is SGHTA and CDR2 is FQGNSA. V lost 1 base, J lost 4 bases, and 4 bases lay in between. CDR3 coding DNA: TGTGCCAGCAGCTTAGTTATCACCGGGGAGCTGTTTTTT. As protein: CASSLVITGELFF.

The genes are TRBV9 and TRBJ2-6; D not resolved. Germline CDR1 reads SGDLS; CDR2 reads YYNGEE. This CDR3 comprises 15 residues. Trimming took off 0 bases at V and 0 bases at J, with 4 bases between the two ends. The CDR3 DNA follows: TGTGCCAGCAGCGTAGTTCTCTCTGGGGCCAACGTCCTGACTTTC. Its translation: CASSVVLSGANVLTF. Together with reference TRBV9 and TRBJ2-6, the CDR3 gives the full variable domain: DSGVTQTPKHLITATGQRVTLRCSPRSGDLSVYWYQQSLDQGLQFLIQYYNGEERAKGNILERFSAQQFPDLHSELNLSSLELGDSALYFCASSVVLSGANVLTFGAGSRLTVL.

The chain is built from TRBV10-2 and TRBJ2-1, with TRBD2 as a possible D gene (6 bases). Trimming took off 6 bases at V and 0 bases at J, with 15 bases between the two ends. The germline gives CDR1 WSHSY, CDR2 SAAADI. The CDR3 sequence is 16 residues long. The CDR3 DNA reads as TGCGCCAGCAGGGGACTTTTCGGAAGCTCCTACAATGAGCAGTTCTTC. Amino acids: CASRGLFGSSYNEQFF.

The CDR3 here is CASSEVGGAYNEQFF. As DNA, the CDR3 is TGTGCCAGCAGTGAGGTGGGAGGGGCTTACAATGAGCAGTTCTTC. V gene TRBV6-1 combines with J gene TRBJ2-1, with 7 bases identical to TRBD2. Trimming took 3 bases from V and 4 from J; bases not matched to a gene: 6. Germline CDR1 is MNHNS and CDR2 is SASEGT. The length of the CDR3 is 15 residues.

The rearrangement joins TRBV6-1 to TRBJ2-1, with TRBD1 as a possible D gene (6 bases). The CDR3 contains 16 residues. Deletions cut 4 bases from V and 2 bases from J, with 15 bases between. Germline V gene lookup returns CDR1 MNHNS and CDR2 SASEGT. The CDR3 sequence is CASSGPTGQTYNEQFF. The CDR3 nucleotides read TGTGCCAGCAGTGGTCCGACAGGCCAGACCTACAATGAGCAGTTCTTC.

The chain joins TRBV29-1 to TRBJ2-7; 7 nucleotides align to TRBD2. This CDR3 is built from 12 residues. V was pared by 7 bases and J by 2 bases, with 5 bases of the junction left unmatched. CDR1 SQVTM and CDR2 ANQGSEA come from the germline V gene. The CDR3 nucleotides are TGCAGCGCAACGGGGACTACCTACGAGCAGTACTTC. Residues: CSATGTTYEQYF.

CDR3 coding DNA: TGTGCCAGTACCGGGCCGCTCTCCTACGAGCAGTACTTC. Translating it yields CASTGPLSYEQYF. The chain links TRBV19 to TRBJ2-7; no reliable D call. This CDR3 has 13 residues. Germline loops: CDR1 LNHDA, CDR2 SQIVND (reference sequence). Trimming took off 7 bases at V and 0 bases at J, with 10 bases between the two ends.

Remarks on this clone: At one boundary the junction diverges from the germline segment, which might be a read error. The chain couples TRBV5-3 to TRBJ2-6; D is undetermined. TRBV5-3 is known as an ORF, though its function is uncertain. This CDR3 is built from 14 residues. The DNA for the CDR3 is TGTGCCAGAAGTGAAGGAGTGGTGAACAAAGTCGGGCCATTC. Translation gives CARSEGVVNKVGPF.

V usage is TRBV19 and J usage is TRBJ1-4; D remains ambiguous. Germline V gene sequence: CDR1 LNHDA, CDR2 SQIVND (reference sequence). V was trimmed by 0 bases and J by 3 bases, leaving 8 bases between them. The CDR3 is 15 amino acids. Written as DNA, the CDR3 is TGTGCCAGTAGTATAGACATCGGTTCTAATGAAAAACTGTTTTTT. It codes for CASSIDIGSNEKLFF.

This chain links TRBV7-8 with TRBJ2-7; TRBD1 agrees at 7 bases. The V gene end was trimmed by 4 bases and the J gene end by 4 bases; junction bases not matched to a gene: 10. The CDR3 consists of 15 residues. Germline loops: CDR1 SGHVS, CDR2 FQNEAQ. CDR3 residues: CASSSATGAGYEQYF. The DNA for the CDR3 is TGTGCCAGCAGCTCAGCAACAGGGGCAGGTTACGAGCAGTACTTC.

The DNA of the CDR3 is TGTGCCAGCAGCGATCGACAGGGAGGAAACACCATATATTTT. Translating gives CASSDRQGGNTIYF. This chain uses TRBV9 with TRBJ1-3, with TRBD1 matching over 7 bases. The germline V gene encodes CDR1 SGDLS and CDR2 YYNGEE. This CDR3 is built from 14 residues. V was pared by 3 bases and J by 4 bases, with 4 bases of the junction left unmatched.

The chain carries TRBV27 and TRBJ2-7; the match to TRBD2 covers 11 bases. Germline loops: CDR1 MNHEY, CDR2 SMNVEV (reference sequence). This CDR3 comprises 13 residues. V gave up 6 bases and J gave up 5 bases; unmatched junction bases: 3. CDR3 amino acids: CASRTLAGDEQYF. CDR3 bases: TGTGCCAGCAGAACACTAGCGGGGGACGAGCAGTACTTC.

Note on this clone: The junction and the germline gene differ at one end; a read error may be behind it. V gene TRBV9 combines with J gene TRBJ2-2; a possible D gene is TRBD2 (5 bases). The germline CDR1 and CDR2 sequences are SGDLS and YYNGEE. This CDR3 contains 12 residues. Here the CDR3 DNA reads TGTGCCAGTAGCGCGGCCACCGGGGAGCTGTTTTTT. It is translated as CASSAATGELFF.

The genes are TRBV21-1 and TRBJ1-3. TRBV21-1 is deemed a pseudogene. The CDR3 totals 15 residues. DNA of the CDR3: TGTGCCAGCAGCAGAGGGGGGGGTTATGGAAACACCATATATTTT. This encodes CASSRGGGYGNTIYF.

The V call is TRBV9, the J call TRBJ2-3; 9 bases align to TRBD2. Germline V CDR1 and CDR2: SGDLS, YYNGEE. V gave up 0 bases and J gave up 1 base; unmatched junction bases: 9. The CDR3 extends over 18 amino acids. CDR3: CASSVVVPAGGRTDTQYF. The CDR3 nucleotides are TGTGCCAGCAGCGTAGTGGTCCCAGCGGGAGGCCGCACAGATACGCAGTATTTT.

The chain recombines TRBV10-3 with TRBJ2-7; 14 positions agree with TRBD2. Per germline, CDR1 ENHRY and CDR2 SYGVKD. There are 15 residues in the CDR3. J gave up 6 bases and V 5 bases, and 6 bases lay outside the gene matches. CDR3 coding DNA: TGTGCCATCAGTCCACCGGGACTAGCGGGAGTCGAGCAGTACTTC. It encodes CAISPPGLAGVEQYF.

The chain joins TRBV30 to TRBJ2-3; tentative D call: TRBD2 (5 bases). This CDR3 contains 13 residues. Looked up from germline, CDR1 is GTSNPN and CDR2 is SVGIG (reference sequence). The V gene lost 1 base and the J gene lost 9 bases, with 14 bases spanning the gap. CDR3 coding DNA: TGTGCCTGGAGTGGAGCGGACGGACGGACGCAGTATTTT. Translated: CAWSGADGRTQYF.